This TCR beta chain was documented in a study of Graves' ophthalmopathy and Graves' hyperthyroidism. RNA served as the template for amplifying TCR beta CDR3 regions. Second-round multiplex PCR came after a first-round RT-PCR that employed HTBI primers. One entry per CDR3 protein, called by TCRdb with MiXCR from the multiplex PCR reads. Of fewer than 600,000 distinct CDR3 sequences in the sample, approximately 15% were seen once. This clonotype was detected ten times or more. Reliance was placed on clinical symptoms, serum thyroxine, TRAb, thyroid ultrasound and orbital computed tomography for diagnosis. From fresh peripheral blood, 10 ml in volume, the PBMCs were obtained. V dropped 6 bases and J dropped 5 bases, with 16 bases sitting between them. CDR1 MNHNS and CDR2 SASEGT come from the germline V gene. The CDR3 consists of 15 residues.

The chain is built from TRBV6-1 and TRBJ2-2, with D maybe TRBD1 (6 bases). The sequencing input was blood. The TCR originated in a woman between 25 and 40 years old with Graves' ophthalmopathy. DNA for the CDR3: TGTGCCAGCAGCCCAGACAGGTTCGAAACCGGGGAGCTGTTTTTT. Translated, it gives CASSPDRFETGELFF.